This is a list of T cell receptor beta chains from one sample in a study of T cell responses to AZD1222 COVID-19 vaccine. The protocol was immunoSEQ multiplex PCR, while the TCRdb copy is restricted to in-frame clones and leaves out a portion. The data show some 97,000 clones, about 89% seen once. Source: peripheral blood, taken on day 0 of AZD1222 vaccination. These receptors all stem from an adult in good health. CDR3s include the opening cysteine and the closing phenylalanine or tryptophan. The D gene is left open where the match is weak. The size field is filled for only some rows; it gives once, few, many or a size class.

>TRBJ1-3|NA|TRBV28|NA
CASIEGGDGNTIYF
TGTGCCAGCATCGAGGGGGGGGATGGAAACACCATATATTTT
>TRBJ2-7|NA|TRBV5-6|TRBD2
CASSSTSGSYEQYF
TGTGCCAGCAGCTCGACTAGCGGCTCCTACGAGCAGTACTTC
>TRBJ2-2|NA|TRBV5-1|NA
CASSLRDSQRGTGELFF
TGCGCCAGCAGCTTGAGGGATAGCCAGAGGGGCACCGGGGAGCTGTTTTTT
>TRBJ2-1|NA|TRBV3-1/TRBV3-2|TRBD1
CASSQDDRAQEQFF
TGTGCCAGCAGCCAAGACGACAGGGCACAAGAGCAGTTCTTC
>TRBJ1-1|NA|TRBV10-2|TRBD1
CASSDPRTGTNTEAFF
TGCGCCAGCAGTGACCCTAGGACAGGTACGAACACTGAAGCTTTCTTT
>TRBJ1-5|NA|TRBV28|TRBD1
CATTGGASVGNQPQHF
TGTGCCACGACAGGGGGCGCGTCCGTTGGCAATCAGCCCCAGCATTTT
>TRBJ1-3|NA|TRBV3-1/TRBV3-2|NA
CASSLRGSGNTIYF
TGTGCCAGCAGCCTGAGGGGCTCTGGAAACACCATATATTTT
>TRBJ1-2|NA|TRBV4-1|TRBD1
CASSQSPLQGASGYTF
TGCGCCAGCAGCCAATCCCCCTTGCAGGGGGCGAGTGGCTACACCTTC
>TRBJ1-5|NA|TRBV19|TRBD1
CASSGTGSYQPQHF
TGTGCCAGTAGTGGGACAGGGTCTTATCAGCCCCAGCATTTT
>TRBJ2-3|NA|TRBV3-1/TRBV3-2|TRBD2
CASSHTGGGLFSSTDTQYF
TGTGCCAGCAGCCATACGGGGGGGGGCTTGTTTTCTAGCACAGATACGCAGTATTTT
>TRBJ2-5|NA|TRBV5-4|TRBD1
CASSSDRGQETQYF
TGTGCCAGCAGCTCCGACAGGGGTCAAGAGACCCAGTACTTC
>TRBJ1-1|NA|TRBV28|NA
CASSLNGEGRAFF
TGTGCCAGCAGTTTAAACGGAGAAGGGAGGGCTTTCTTT
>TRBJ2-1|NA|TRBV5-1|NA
CASSLGNSQSYNEQFF
TGCGCCAGCAGCTTAGGGAACTCCCAATCCTACAATGAGCAGTTCTTC
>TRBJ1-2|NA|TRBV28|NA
CASTPGGRANYGYTF
TGTGCCAGCACCCCTGGGGGGCGGGCGAACTATGGCTACACCTTC
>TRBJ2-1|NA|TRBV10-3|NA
CAISETSTHRYNEQFF
TGTGCCATCAGTGAGACCTCGACACATAGGTACAATGAGCAGTTCTTC
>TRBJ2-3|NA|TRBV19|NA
CASSIRGTSTDTQYF
TGTGCCAGTAGTATTCGCGGTACTAGCACAGATACGCAGTATTTT
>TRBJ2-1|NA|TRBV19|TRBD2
CASSIGTSGSMSNEQFF
TGTGCCAGTAGTATTGGGACTAGCGGGAGTATGAGCAATGAGCAGTTCTTC
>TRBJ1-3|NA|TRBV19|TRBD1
CASSSGTGRNTIYF
TGTGCCAGTTCCTCCGGGACAGGGAGAAACACCATATATTTT
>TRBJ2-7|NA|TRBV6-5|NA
CASSSQDGAGTEQYF
TGTGCCAGCAGTTCCCAGGACGGGGCCGGGACCGAGCAGTACTTC
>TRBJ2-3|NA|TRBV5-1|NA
CASSLGDRDTDTQYF
TGCGCCAGCAGCTTGGGTGACAGAGACACAGATACGCAGTATTTT
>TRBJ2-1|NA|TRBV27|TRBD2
CAGSSTMLAGSYNEQFF
TGTGCCGGCAGCTCCACCATGCTAGCGGGCTCCTACAATGAGCAGTTCTTC
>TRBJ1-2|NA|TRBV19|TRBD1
CASRGSGGPGYTF
TGTGCCAGTAGGGGATCAGGGGGCCCTGGCTACACCTTC
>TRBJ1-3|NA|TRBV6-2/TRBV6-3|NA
CASSSPRQGRTGNTIYF
TGTGCCAGCAGTTCCCCGCGACAAGGAAGAACAGGAAACACCATATATTTT
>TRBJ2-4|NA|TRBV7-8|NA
CASTLGTSADIQYF
TGTGCCAGCACCCTGGGGACGTCGGCCGACATTCAGTACTTC
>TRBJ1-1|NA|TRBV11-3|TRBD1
CASSLTGTENTEAFF
TGTGCCAGCAGCCTAACCGGGACAGAAAACACTGAAGCTTTCTTT
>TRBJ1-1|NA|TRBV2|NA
CASIPWGLGTEAFF
TGTGCCAGCATTCCTTGGGGGCTAGGGACTGAAGCTTTCTTT
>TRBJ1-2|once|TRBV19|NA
CASSPGVYYGYTF
TGTGCCAGTAGCCCAGGAGTATACTATGGCTACACCTTC
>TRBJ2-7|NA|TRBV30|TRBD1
CAWNLQGVYEQYF
TGTGCCTGGAATCTGCAGGGGGTCTACGAGCAGTACTTC
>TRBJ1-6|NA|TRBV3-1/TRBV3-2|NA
CASSQDGGIGSPLHF
TGTGCCAGCAGCCAAGATGGGGGGATCGGTTCACCCCTCCACTTT
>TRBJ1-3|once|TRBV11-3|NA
CASSHRDSGNTIYF
TGTGCCAGCAGTCACAGGGACTCTGGAAACACCATATATTTT